Reported below is one TCR beta chain. The antigen is not known. The data derive from a study of T cell responses to AZD1222 COVID-19 vaccine. The wider study: Second doses were pooled across both intervals (about 4 or about 12 weeks). Findings of the study overall: Spike-specific TCR repertoires showed rising breadth and depth after two AZD1222 doses. Donors in the cohort were predominantly white British and more often female, and clonal diversity was possibly underestimated. Unmutated variant regions reportedly attract nearly half of all spike-specific TCRs.

This CDR3 has 13 amino acids. V trimming: 6 bases; J trimming: 3 bases; junction bases outside the gene matches: 3. Germline V gene sequence: CDR1 LNHNV, CDR2 YYDKDF (reference sequence). Produced via immunoSEQ multiplex PCR; TCRdb's table is partial and in-frame only. The sample gives around 63,000 clones, roughly 85% of which show up once; less than 20% is in the top ten. This sequence joins TRBV15 and TRBJ1-1; TRBD1 matches 8 bases. The receptor comes from an adult in good health. The specimen comprised peripheral blood, sampled on day 0 of AZD1222 vaccination. The DNA of the CDR3 is TGTGCCACCAGTGGACAGGGCCACACTGAAGCTTTCTTT. Encoded protein: CATSGQGHTEAFF.